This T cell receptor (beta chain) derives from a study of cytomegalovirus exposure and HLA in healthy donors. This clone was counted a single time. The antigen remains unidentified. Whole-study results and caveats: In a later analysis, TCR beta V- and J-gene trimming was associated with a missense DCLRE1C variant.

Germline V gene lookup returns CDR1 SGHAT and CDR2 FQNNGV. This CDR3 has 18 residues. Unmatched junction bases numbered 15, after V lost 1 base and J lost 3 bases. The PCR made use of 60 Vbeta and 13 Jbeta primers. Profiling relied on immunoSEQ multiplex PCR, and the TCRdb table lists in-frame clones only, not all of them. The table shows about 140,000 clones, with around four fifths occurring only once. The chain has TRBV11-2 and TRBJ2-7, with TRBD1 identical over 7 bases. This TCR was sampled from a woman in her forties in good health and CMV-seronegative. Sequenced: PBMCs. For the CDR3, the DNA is TGTGCCAGCAGCTTAGCCACCGACAGGGAGAACTTCTACTACGAGCAGTACTTC. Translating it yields CASSLATDRENFYYEQYF.